Presented here are 17 T cell receptor beta chains from one specimen sequenced in a study of radiotherapy plus CTLA-4 blockade in lung cancer. Profiling relied on immunoSEQ multiplex PCR, and the TCRdb table lists in-frame clones only, not all of them. This repertoire shows tens of thousands of clones, around 85% found once; its top ten account for about 5.3%. The sample consisted of peripheral blood, taken from a patient treated with radiotherapy plus ipilimumab. The receptors shown here come from a human donor with non-small cell lung cancer who had stable disease on radiotherapy plus ipilimumab.

The genes are TRBV28 and TRBJ2-7, with 7 bases matching TRBD1. CDR1 and CDR2 from the germline V gene are MDHEN and SYDVKM. This CDR3 is 14 amino acids long. The V segment lost 5 bases and the J segment 2 bases; nucleotides outside the gene matches: 6. The CDR3 spells CASSPPGGAYEQYF. The CDR3 DNA follows: TGTGCCAGCAGTCCTCCAGGGGGTGCCTACGAGCAGTACTTC.

The chain has TRBV30 and TRBJ1-3; 7 nucleotides line up with TRBD1. Germline assignment: CDR1 GTSNPN and CDR2 SVGIG (reference sequence). The CDR3 is 16 residues long. V lost 2 bases, J lost 0 bases, and 7 bases stayed unmatched. The CDR3 DNA sequence: TGTGCCTGGAGTCTCGGACAGGTCCTCTCTGGAAACACCATATATTTT. Translating gives CAWSLGQVLSGNTIYF.

The chain is built from TRBV23-1 and TRBJ2-3; 10 bases map to TRBD2. TRBV23-1 is an ORF, with its function uncertain. The CDR3 covers 14 residues. With 8 bases clipped from V and 2 bases from J, the junction kept 4 bases outside the gene matches. The CDR3: CASPTSGTTDTQYF. As DNA, the CDR3 is TGCGCCAGCCCTACTAGCGGGACCACAGATACGCAGTATTTT.

J is TRBJ1-4 and V is TRBV11-2, with D unclear. Between the trimmed V and J ends, which lost 1 base and 2 bases, there was a span of 20 bases. This CDR3 is built from 19 residues. Germline loops: CDR1 SGHAT, CDR2 FQNNGV. This CDR3 reads CASSLGVAGGGSTNEKLFF. The CDR3 bases are TGTGCCAGCAGCTTAGGTGTGGCGGGAGGAGGATCTACTAATGAAAAACTGTTTTTT.

The rearrangement uses TRBV18 and TRBJ1-4; TRBD1 is a possible D gene (5 bases). The CDR3 sequence is 13 residues long. V lost 4 bases to trimming and J lost 3 bases, with 6 bases between them. Germline CDR1 is KGHSH and CDR2 is LQKENI. CDR3 amino acids: CASSRGANEKLFF. As DNA, the CDR3 is TGTGCCAGCTCACGGGGGGCTAATGAAAAACTGTTTTTT.

The chain has TRBV27 and TRBJ2-1; 7 bases match TRBD1. The junction had 7 bases not matched to a gene; V was cut back by 6 bases and J by 5 bases. CDR3 length: 14 amino acids. Germline V CDR1 and CDR2: MNHEY, SMNVEV (reference sequence). CDR3 in amino acids: CASSLGTVNNEQFF. The CDR3 nucleotides read TGTGCCAGCAGCCTCGGGACAGTAAACAATGAGCAGTTCTTC.

In this sample, this clone turned up a few times. Here the CDR3 reads CASSLDPSREVTSYEQYF. CDR3 in DNA: TGTGCCAGCAGCTTAGATCCCTCTCGAGAGGTCACCTCCTACGAGCAGTACTTC. V is TRBV11-2 and J is TRBJ2-7; no definite D call. Germline loops: CDR1 SGHAT, CDR2 FQNNGV. The V end lost 0 bases, the J end lost 0 bases, and 18 bases lay between the germline ends. The CDR3 has 18 amino acids.

This chain connects TRBV9 to TRBJ2-3; 9 bases map to TRBD2. Germline loops: CDR1 SGDLS, CDR2 YYNGEE. With 0 bases clipped from V and 3 bases from J, the junction kept 8 bases outside the gene matches. The CDR3 spans 17 residues. Here the CDR3 reads CASSVEGTSSLTDTQYF. The DNA for the CDR3 is TGTGCCAGCAGCGTAGAGGGGACTAGCTCGTTAACAGATACGCAGTATTTT. The full variable domain, in which reference TRBV9 and TRBJ2-3 provide the parts outside the CDR3, is DSGVTQTPKHLITATGQRVTLRCSPRSGDLSVYWYQQSLDQGLQFLIQYYNGEERAKGNILERFSAQQFPDLHSELNLSSLELGDSALYFCASSVEGTSSLTDTQYFGPGTRLTVL.

This CDR3 is CASSLPGGYEQYF. Here the CDR3 DNA reads TGTGCCAGCAGTTTACCAGGGGGCTACGAGCAGTACTTC. V gene TRBV28 combines with J gene TRBJ2-7; 7 positions agree with TRBD1. The CDR3 extends over 13 amino acids. V was clipped by 2 bases and J by 3 bases; unmatched bases: 1. Looked up from germline, CDR1 is MDHEN and CDR2 is SYDVKM.

The chain employs TRBV5-6 and TRBJ2-1; D unclear. The CDR3 contains 15 residues. Germline loops: CDR1 SGHDT, CDR2 YYEEEE. V was clipped by 0 bases and J by 0 bases, with 7 bases between them. The CDR3 nucleotides read TGTGCCAGCAGCTTGGACTGGAGCTCCTACAATGAGCAGTTCTTC. As protein: CASSLDWSSYNEQFF.

J is TRBJ1-5 and V is TRBV2; D perhaps matches TRBD1 (5 bases). This CDR3 contains 13 residues. Germline CDR1 SNHLY, CDR2 FYNNEI. The ends were cut back, 5 bases at V and 7 bases at J, with 12 bases in the middle. The CDR3 spells CASSTRGGQPQHF. For the CDR3, the DNA is TGTGCCAGCAGTACAAGGGGCGGCCAGCCCCAGCATTTT.

This chain uses TRBV14 with TRBJ2-7, with a tentative D call TRBD2 (5 bases). From germline, CDR1 is SGHDN and CDR2 FVKESK. CDR3 length equals 12 residues. The V end lost 6 bases, the J end lost 7 bases, and 13 bases lay between the germline ends. The CDR3 DNA reads TGTGCCAGCAGAGCGGTCCGGTGGGAGCAGTACTTC. Translating gives CASRAVRWEQYF.

This clone was observed a single time. The rearrangement joins TRBV28 to TRBJ2-7, with 7 bases fitting TRBD1. V gave up 7 bases and J gave up 3 bases; unmatched junction bases: 12. The CDR3 sequence is 15 residues long. Germline V CDR1 and CDR2: MDHEN, SYDVKM. CDR3: CASMELGQQYYEQYF. In nucleotides, the CDR3 is TGTGCCAGCATGGAGCTGGGACAGCAATACTACGAGCAGTACTTC.

The chain links TRBV4-3 to TRBJ2-3; D possibly corresponds to TRBD2 (6 bases). V was shortened by 2 bases and J by 0 bases, with 12 bases between the two germline ends. Per the germline V gene, CDR1 is LGHNA and CDR2 is YSLEER. The CDR3 covers 16 residues. CDR3 in DNA: TGCGCCAGCAGCCAAATTGGGGGACTTAGCACAGATACGCAGTATTTT. Translated: CASSQIGGLSTDTQYF.

The genes are TRBV29-1 and TRBJ1-2, with D uncertain. Per germline, CDR1 SQVTM and CDR2 ANQGSEA. This CDR3 is built from 12 residues. Trimming took 3 bases from V and 2 from J, leaving 7 bases between them. The CDR3 region is CSVDDTNYGYTF. The CDR3 DNA reads as TGCAGCGTTGATGACACCAACTATGGCTACACCTTC.

The chain combines TRBV2 with TRBJ2-7, with TRBD2 identical over 7 bases. The CDR3 length is 12 residues. The germline CDR1 and CDR2 sequences are SNHLY and FYNNEI. The V and J ends lost 2 bases and 6 bases, in that order; junction bases with no gene match: 1. This CDR3 reads CASSELAAEQYF. The CDR3 nucleotides are TGTGCCAGCAGTGAACTAGCGGCCGAGCAGTACTTC. The full variable domain, in which reference TRBV2 and TRBJ2-7 provide the parts outside the CDR3, is EPEVTQTPSHQVTQMGQEVILRCVPISNHLYFYWYRQILGQKVEFLVSFYNNEISEKSEIFDDQFSVERPDGSNFTLKIRSTKLEDSAMYFCASSELAAEQYFGPGTRLTVT.

J is TRBJ1-4 and V is TRBV29-1; D perhaps matches TRBD1 (6 bases). V lost 4 bases and J lost 7, with 13 bases in between. Germline assignment: CDR1 SQVTM and CDR2 ANQGSEA. The CDR3 is made up of 13 amino acids. CDR3 amino acids: CSVAEQGREKLFF. CDR3 coding DNA: TGCAGCGTTGCCGAACAGGGACGTGAAAAACTGTTTTTT.